The next 29 T cell receptor beta chains were all read from a single sample in a study of blood T cell repertoires in COVID-19 (dated by TCRdb to the early 2020s). The library was built by means of the immunoSEQ multiplex PCR assay. TCRdb took over this immuneACCESS table, retaining in-frame rearrangements with V and J assigned. Such tables are incomplete; in checked studies, under half of the missing clones stem from an unresolved V gene, and the remainder is unexplained. The sample table lists approximately 210,000 clones, over 75% of them with a count of one. Around 4.8% of the sample is taken by the ten largest. The material sequenced was peripheral blood. The receptors were gathered from a woman aged 40 to 50 with acute or convalescent COVID-19.

The CDR3 here is CASSDPGQGKDTQYF. CDR3 DNA sequence: TGTGCCAGCAGTGACCCGGGACAGGGTAAAGATACGCAGTATTTT. This chain connects TRBV6-4 to TRBJ2-3, with 9 bases lining up with TRBD1. Germline values: CDR1 MRHNA, CDR2 SNTAGT. The junction had 5 bases not matched to a gene; V was cut back by 2 bases and J by 5 bases. This CDR3 contains 15 residues.

The chain uses TRBV5-1 and TRBJ2-3, with 11 bases aligning to TRBD2. V lost 8 bases and J lost 3; bases outside the gene matches: 11. The CDR3 spans 16 residues. Germline CDR1 and CDR2: SGHRS and YFSETQ. The CDR3 here is CASVGTTSGVTDTQYF. For the CDR3, the DNA is TGCGCCAGTGTTGGTACGACTAGCGGGGTTACAGATACGCAGTATTTT.

In DNA form, the CDR3 reads TGTGCCAGCAGTTACCCCGACCCGACAGGAAACTACACCTTC. This gives the protein CASSYPDPTGNYTF. The chain links TRBV6-2 or TRBV6-3 to TRBJ1-2; D might be TRBD1 (6 bases). Trimming removed 2 bases from V and 10 bases from J, with 17 bases in between. The CDR3 extends over 14 amino acids. Germline-derived CDR1 and CDR2 are MNHEY and SVGEGT.

The chain employs TRBV9 and TRBJ2-5, with TRBD1 identical over 10 bases. The junction had 7 bases not matched to a gene; V was cut back by 4 bases and J by 4 bases. Germline values: CDR1 SGDLS, CDR2 YYNGEE. The CDR3 is 15 residues long. The CDR3 region has the DNA TGTGCCAGCAGCTCGACAGGGGGCGCTTTAGAGACCCAGTACTTC. Translated, it gives CASSSTGGALETQYF.

In its sample, this clone was seen a few times. The chain links TRBV2 to TRBJ1-2; 7 bases match TRBD1. CDR3 length: 13 residues. J was trimmed by 4 bases and V by 7 bases; bases with no gene match: 6. CDR1 and CDR2 (germline): SNHLY, FYNNEI. The CDR3 region is CASTDRVGYGYTF. The CDR3 DNA sequence: TGTGCCAGCACTGACAGGGTCGGCTATGGCTACACCTTC.

This chain joins TRBV11-2 and TRBJ2-1, with TRBD2 identical over 9 bases. V shed 7 bases, J shed 8 bases, and the junction held 9 bases outside the gene matches. Germline V gives CDR1 SGHAT, CDR2 FQNNGV. The CDR3 has 14 amino acids. CDR3 nucleotides: TGTGCCAGCAACCGCGGGGGGGCCCGTGATGAGCAGTTCTTC. It is translated as CASNRGGARDEQFF.

The chain employs TRBV7-9 and TRBJ1-3, with 8 bases identical to TRBD1. The CDR3 extends over 14 amino acids. The V gene's germline CDR1 is SEHNR and CDR2 FQNEAQ (reference sequence). V gave up 5 bases and J gave up 4 bases; unmatched junction bases: 4. CDR3 coding DNA: TGTGCCAGCAGCCCCCGGACAGGGGGAAACACCATATATTTT. Its translation: CASSPRTGGNTIYF. Combining the CDR3 with reference TRBV7-9 and TRBJ1-3 gives the whole variable domain DTGVSQNPRHKITKRGQNVTFRCDPISEHNRLYWYRQTLGQGPEFLTYFQNEAQLEKSRLLSDRFSAERPKGSFSTLEIQRTEQGDSAMYLCASSPRTGGNTIYFGEGSWLTVV.

The chain combines TRBV30 with TRBJ1-2, with a tentative D call TRBD1 (6 bases). Trimming removed 4 bases from V and 8 bases from J, with 11 bases in between. The CDR3 totals 11 residues. Germline values: CDR1 GTSNPN, CDR2 SVGIG (reference sequence). The CDR3 is CAWTLGGGYTF. DNA for the CDR3: TGTGCCTGGACGCTAGGGGGAGGCTACACCTTC.

The chain carries TRBV5-1 and TRBJ2-3; D is perhaps TRBD1 (6 bases). Trimming took 0 bases from V and 2 from J, leaving 10 bases between them. This CDR3 comprises 15 residues. Germline V CDR1 and CDR2: SGHRS, YFSETQ. The CDR3 coding sequence is TGCGCCAGCAGCTTGGGGGGGACATACACAGATACGCAGTATTTT. It is translated as CASSLGGTYTDTQYF.

The rearrangement links TRBV21-1 to TRBJ1-2; the table's D call TRBD1 went unverified against the DNA. TRBV21-1 is classified as a pseudogene. This CDR3 comprises 12 residues. DNA for the CDR3: TGTGCCAGCAGCGGCCGAGAAAGACAGGGTGGCTTC. Its protein product is CASSGRERQGGF.

The CDR3 DNA sequence: TGTGCCAGCAGTGAAGCAGGGGGCGGTCAGCCCCAGCATTTT. It specifies CASSEAGGGQPQHF. This chain connects TRBV6-1 to TRBJ1-5; TRBD1 agrees at 7 bases. The germline V gene has CDR1 MNHNS and CDR2 SASEGT. This CDR3 contains 14 residues. V shed 0 bases and J 6 bases; nucleotides not matched to a gene: 2.

Worth noting for this clone: One junction end disagrees with the germline gene, perhaps due to a read error. This same CDR3 is encoded by further DNA sequences in the sample. The gene calls are TRBV24-1 and TRBJ1-2; 8 positions match TRBD1. The CDR3 covers 15 residues. Germline-derived CDR1 and CDR2 are KGHDR and SFDVKD. The chain's CDR3 is CATSDFGQGDYGYTF. The CDR3 coding sequence is TGTGCCACCAGTGATTTTGGACAGGGTGACTATGGTTACACCTTC.

The chain uses TRBV7-2 and TRBJ1-1; D is undetermined. The germline CDR1 and CDR2 sequences are SGHTA and FQGNSA. The CDR3 extends over 12 amino acids. V lost 1 base and J 11 bases, leaving 11 bases between the germline ends. CDR3 nucleotide sequence: TGTGCCAGCAGCTTAGGGACTAGACGGGCTTTCTTT. Translated: CASSLGTRRAFF.

This sequence joins TRBV19 and TRBJ2-1; the match to TRBD2 covers 10 bases. The CDR3 is made up of 17 amino acids. From germline, CDR1 is LNHDA and CDR2 SQIVND (reference sequence). With 5 bases clipped from V and 6 bases from J, the junction kept 13 bases outside the gene matches. CDR3 bases: TGTGCCAGTAGTGATCGTTCAGCGGGGGGGCAAGGCAATGAGCAGTTCTTC. The encoded protein is CASSDRSAGGQGNEQFF.

The chain joins TRBV7-8 to TRBJ2-7, with TRBD1 matching over 8 bases. V dropped 7 bases and J dropped 2; count of bases not matched to a gene: 7. The CDR3 has 14 amino acids. Germline CDR1 is SGHVS and CDR2 is FQNEAQ. The CDR3 loop is CASNPGQDPYEQYV. CDR3 sequence (DNA): TGTGCCAGCAACCCGGGACAGGATCCCTACGAGCAGTACGTC.

The rearrangement links TRBV7-9 to TRBJ1-6; D unclear. Trimming took 5 bases from V and 6 from J, leaving 5 bases between them. From germline, CDR1 is SEHNR and CDR2 FQNEAQ (reference sequence). CDR3 size: 12 residues. The DNA for the CDR3 is TGTGCCAGCAGCCTCCGTAATTCACCCCTCCACTTT. Protein sequence: CASSLRNSPLHF.

This sequence joins TRBV6-4 and TRBJ1-3; D remains ambiguous. Germline lookup yields CDR1 MRHNA and CDR2 SNTAGT. V gave up 7 bases and J gave up 2 bases, with 15 bases separating them. The CDR3 spans 15 residues. The CDR3 DNA follows: TGTGCCAGCACTCCACGGGTAGATACTGGAAACACCATATATTTT. Its protein is CASTPRVDTGNTIYF.

CDR3 sequence: CASSHWVGQGSIHTEAFF. The DNA of the CDR3 is TGTGCCAGCAGCCATTGGGTGGGACAGGGCTCGATTCACACTGAAGCTTTCTTT. The chain is built from TRBV7-9 and TRBJ1-1, with 9 nucleotides matching TRBD1. The germline CDR1 and CDR2 sequences are SEHNR and FQNEAQ (reference sequence). There are 18 residues in the CDR3. J was trimmed by 3 bases and V by 5 bases; bases with no gene match: 16.

The chain links TRBV3-1 (or the pseudogene TRBV3-2) to TRBJ2-3, with TRBD2 identical over 10 bases. After removal of 2 bases from V and 2 bases from J, the junction contained 4 bases not matched to a gene. Germline CDR1 is LGHDT and CDR2 is YNNKEL (reference sequence). The CDR3 is 16 amino acids. CDR3 sequence (DNA): TGTGCCAGCAGCCAATCTAGCGGGGGATACACAGATACGCAGTATTTT. As protein: CASSQSSGGYTDTQYF.

The V call is TRBV5-8, the J call TRBJ1-3, with a weak D call TRBD1 (5 bases). Germline V gene data show CDR1 as SGHTS and CDR2 as YDEGEE. CDR3 length: 16 amino acids. The germline V and J ends were trimmed by 4 bases and 2 bases, with 16 bases remaining between them. DNA of the CDR3: TGTGCCAGCAGCCCAGGGCTCCCTGTCGCTGGAAACACCATATATTTT. This translates into CASSPGLPVAGNTIYF. Full variable domain (remainder filled in from reference TRBV5-8 and TRBJ1-3): EAGVTQSPTHLIKTRGQQATLRCSPISGHTSVYWYQQALGLGLQFLLWYDEGEERNRGNFPPRFSGRQFPNYSSELNVNALELEDSALYLCASSPGLPVAGNTIYFGEGSWLTVV.

This clone was seen a few times. The same CDR3 can be traced to other DNA sequences in this sample. The chain recombines TRBV24-1 with TRBJ1-5, with D possibly TRBD1 on 5 matching bases. Germline assignment: CDR1 KGHDR and CDR2 SFDVKD. Trimming left V 7 bases short and J 1 base short, with 10 bases between. CDR3 length: 14 residues. The CDR3 bases are TGTGCCACCAGCGCAGGGTCCAGCAATCAGCCCCAGCATTTT. It yields the protein CATSAGSSNQPQHF.

The chain joins TRBV2 to TRBJ1-2; D not resolved. The germline CDR1 and CDR2 sequences are SNHLY and FYNNEI. V dropped 5 bases and J dropped 3 bases, with 10 bases sitting between them. The CDR3 contains 13 residues. The CDR3 region has the DNA TGTGCCAGCAGTTCCCTGGCCGACTATGGCTACACCTTC. Its translation: CASSSLADYGYTF. Together with reference TRBV2 and TRBJ1-2, the CDR3 gives the full variable domain: EPEVTQTPSHQVTQMGQEVILRCVPISNHLYFYWYRQILGQKVEFLVSFYNNEISEKSEIFDDQFSVERPDGSNFTLKIRSTKLEDSAMYFCASSSLADYGYTFGSGTRLTVV.

The rearrangement links TRBV7-2 to TRBJ1-1, with TRBD1 identical over 7 bases. CDR3 length: 15 amino acids. Germline V lookup: CDR1 SGHTA, CDR2 FQGNSA. The V gene end was trimmed by 1 base and the J gene end by 3 bases; junction bases not matched to a gene: 5. Here the CDR3 reads CASSLVGRGDTEAFF. The CDR3 DNA is TGTGCCAGCAGCTTAGTCGGCAGGGGGGACACTGAAGCTTTCTTT.

The J gene is TRBJ2-3, the V gene TRBV12-3 or TRBV12-4; possibly TRBD1 for D (5 bases). V was trimmed by 11 bases and J by 6 bases, leaving 15 bases between them. The CDR3 extends over 12 amino acids. The DNA for the CDR3 is TGTGCCCAGGGCCCATCCGGGGATACGCAGTATTTT. Translating gives CAQGPSGDTQYF.

This sequence joins TRBV9 and TRBJ1-5; D not certain. Trimming removed 0 bases at V and 0 bases at J, with 4 bases between. The CDR3 is 14 amino acids. Germline loops: CDR1 SGDLS, CDR2 YYNGEE. CDR3 loop: CASSVGYSNQPQHF. CDR3 bases: TGTGCCAGCAGCGTAGGCTATAGCAATCAGCCCCAGCATTTT.

CDR3 bases: TGTGCCAGCAGTGACCAAGGGGGCGGTGGCTACACCTTC. Translation: CASSDQGGGGYTF. The chain links TRBV6-4 to TRBJ1-2; 7 bases align to TRBD1. Germline CDR1 MRHNA, CDR2 SNTAGT. The CDR3 is made up of 13 amino acids. Trimming cost V 2 bases and J 7 bases; bases outside gene matches: 4.

This clone was counted only a few times. The CDR3 DNA reads TGCGCCAGCAGTGGTCTTTCAACTAATGAAAAACTGTTTTTT. It encodes CASSGLSTNEKLFF. The rearrangement joins TRBV10-2 to TRBJ1-4; unclear D gene. The ends were cut back, 4 bases at V and 0 bases at J, with 6 bases in the middle. The germline V gene encodes CDR1 WSHSY and CDR2 SAAADI. The CDR3 length is 14 residues.

This sequence joins TRBV19 and TRBJ1-6, with 8 bases that match TRBD1. Germline trimming cut 5 bases from V and 9 bases from J; bases unmatched to any gene: 9. The length of the CDR3 is 15 residues. Germline values: CDR1 LNHDA, CDR2 SQIVND (reference sequence). The CDR3 bases are TGTGCCAGTAGTGTCGGACAGGGAGTTCGTTCACCCCTCCACTTT. This encodes CASSVGQGVRSPLHF.

The chain has TRBV28 and TRBJ1-3; 7 bases are a match to TRBD1. The germline V gene encodes CDR1 MDHEN and CDR2 SYDVKM. The CDR3 consists of 14 residues. Germline trimming cut 7 bases from V and 0 bases from J; bases unmatched to any gene: 3. For the CDR3, the DNA is TGTGCCAGCACGGACAGGTACTCTGGAAACACCATATATTTT. Protein product: CASTDRYSGNTIYF.